A single sample gave rise to the 20 T cell receptor beta chains below, sequenced in a study of blood T cell repertoires in COVID-19. Generated by immunoSEQ multiplex PCR, the TCRdb table keeps only in-frame clones and is missing some. The sample carries about 480,000 clones, approximately 91% recorded once. Sequenced input: peripheral blood. Receptors were obtained from a woman aged 45-65 years with COVID-19, enrolled during active disease.

The chain uses TRBV28 and TRBJ1-1; the D gene is possibly TRBD1 (5 bases). Trimming took 7 bases from V and 8 from J, leaving 8 bases between them. Germline CDR1 and CDR2: MDHEN and SYDVKM. This CDR3 spans 10 amino acids. CDR3 sequence reads: CASKHREAFF. CDR3 DNA: TGTGCCAGCAAACACAGGGAAGCTTTCTTT.

V and J are TRBV5-1 and TRBJ2-7, with D maybe TRBD1 (6 bases). Germline assignment: CDR1 SGHRS and CDR2 YFSETQ. There are 14 residues in the CDR3. V lost 4 bases to trimming and J lost 7 bases, with 18 bases between them. In DNA, the CDR3 is TGCGCCAGCAGCCCGGACGGGGCCCAGGGGGAGCAGTACTTC. It encodes CASSPDGAQGEQYF.

This clone showed up just a few times. V and J are TRBV12-3 or TRBV12-4 and TRBJ2-1; D gene uncertain. The CDR3 consists of 13 residues. The V end lost 6 bases, the J end lost 0 bases, and 6 bases lay between the germline ends. In nucleotides, the CDR3 is TGTGCCAGCAGACAGAGCTCCTACAATGAGCAGTTCTTC. Its translation is CASRQSSYNEQFF.

The rearrangement links TRBV5-6 to TRBJ2-5; tentatively, D is TRBD2 (6 bases). The V and J ends lost 3 bases and 4 bases respectively, with 25 bases between them. The CDR3 loop spans 18 amino acids. CDR1 is SGHDT and CDR2 is YYEEEE in the germline V gene. The DNA for the CDR3 is TGTGCCAGCAGCTGGGAGTCCTCTCCCATTCTAGCGAGAGAGACCCAGTACTTC. This translates into CASSWESSPILARETQYF.

The CDR3 loop is CASKASGGRQYF. The CDR3 bases are TGTGCCAGCAAGGCTAGCGGGGGAAGGCAGTACTTC. The chain links TRBV27 to TRBJ2-7; 10 bases align to TRBD2. This CDR3 is 12 amino acids long. In germline, CDR1 is MNHEY, CDR2 SMNVEV (reference sequence). V gave up 7 bases and J gave up 9 bases; unmatched junction bases: 6.

The rearrangement uses TRBV28 and TRBJ1-2, with a possible D match to TRBD1 (6 bases). Trimming removed 5 bases at V and 8 bases at J, with 24 bases between. There are 16 residues in the CDR3. Germline CDR1 MDHEN, CDR2 SYDVKM. The CDR3 DNA sequence: TGTGCCAGCAGTGCCTGGAAGGCAGGGGATTTGGGGGGCTACACCTTC. Its protein product is CASSAWKAGDLGGYTF.

The rearrangement joins TRBV5-6 to TRBJ1-2; 10 bases line up with TRBD1. The CDR3 totals 16 residues. CDR1 SGHDT and CDR2 YYEEEE come from the germline V gene. With V trimmed by 4 bases and J by 1 base, 7 bases remained unmatched. This CDR3 is CASSPGTGAFNYGYTF. CDR3 DNA: TGTGCCAGCAGCCCTGGGACAGGGGCTTTTAACTATGGCTACACCTTC.

This clone was counted a few times. This chain uses TRBV5-1 with TRBJ2-7; 7 bases match TRBD1. CDR3 size: 16 residues. J gave up 2 bases and V 3 bases, and 11 bases lay outside the gene matches. Germline V gene sequence: CDR1 SGHRS, CDR2 YFSETQ. The DNA of the CDR3 is TGCGCCAGCAGCTCGAGACGAACAGGGGACGCCTACGAGCAGTACTTC. Translated, it gives CASSSRRTGDAYEQYF. Full variable domain (rest looked up from reference TRBV5-1 and TRBJ2-7): KAGVTQTPRYLIKTRGQQVTLSCSPISGHRSVSWYQQTPGQGLQFLFEYFSETQRNKGNFPGRFSGRQFSNSRSEMNVSTLELGDSALYLCASSSRRTGDAYEQYFGPGTRLTVT.

CDR3 amino acids: CASSLGQGGHTEAFF. For the CDR3, the DNA is TGTGCCAGCAGCCTCGGACAGGGGGGCCACACTGAAGCTTTCTTT. The chain carries TRBV7-9 and TRBJ1-1; 10 bases match TRBD1. The CDR3 spans 15 residues. The germline V gene has CDR1 SEHNR and CDR2 FQNEAQ (reference sequence). Trimming cost V 5 bases and J 3 bases; bases outside gene matches: 6. The variable domain in full, with the rest retrieved from reference TRBV7-9 and TRBJ1-1, is DTGVSQNPRHKITKRGQNVTFRCDPISEHNRLYWYRQTLGQGPEFLTYFQNEAQLEKSRLLSDRFSAERPKGSFSTLEIQRTEQGDSAMYLCASSLGQGGHTEAFFGQGTRLTVV.

This chain uses TRBV5-5 with TRBJ2-5, with D perhaps TRBD1 (5 bases). V lost 0 bases to trimming and J lost 5 bases, with 11 bases between them. Germline CDR1 SGHKS, CDR2 YYEKEE (reference sequence). CDR3 length: 14 residues. CDR3 residues: CASSLVPGKETQYF. CDR3 nucleotides: TGTGCCAGCAGCTTGGTACCAGGGAAGGAGACCCAGTACTTC.

This clone was observed once. The J gene is TRBJ2-3, the V gene TRBV14; 15 bases map to TRBD2. V lost 4 bases, J lost 6 bases, and 8 bases stayed unmatched. Germline V gene sequence: CDR1 SGHDN, CDR2 FVKESK. This CDR3 has 17 residues. The CDR3 coding sequence is TGTGCCAGCAGCCCCTGGACTAGCGGGGGGGGTCTGGATACGCAGTATTTT. This gives the protein CASSPWTSGGGLDTQYF.

This clone was found a few times. The V and J genes are TRBV19 and TRBJ1-1, with TRBD1 identical over 9 bases. Germline values: CDR1 LNHDA, CDR2 SQIVND (reference sequence). Trimming at V came to 5 bases and at J to 1 base, leaving 5 bases not matched to a gene. The CDR3 covers 15 residues. The CDR3: CASSLQTGGNTEAFF. CDR3 nucleotides: TGTGCCAGTAGTCTACAGACAGGGGGGAACACTGAAGCTTTCTTT. The full variable domain, with the rest looked up from reference TRBV19 and TRBJ1-1, is DGGITQSPKYLFRKEGQNVTLSCEQNLNHDAMYWYRQDPGQGLRLIYYSQIVNDFQKGDIAEGYSVSREKKESFPLTVTSAQKNPTAFYLCASSLQTGGNTEAFFGQGTRLTVV.

The V call is TRBV27, the J call TRBJ2-7, with D possibly TRBD2 on 6 matching bases. The germline V gene encodes CDR1 MNHEY and CDR2 SMNVEV (reference sequence). Trimming shortened V by 8 bases and J by 2 bases, and 19 bases separated the two germline ends. This CDR3 contains 15 residues. Here the CDR3 reads CASGGGTRSAYEQYF. The CDR3 DNA reads as TGTGCCAGCGGTGGGGGGACTCGTTCGGCCTACGAGCAGTACTTC.

This clone was recorded once. V is TRBV19 and J is TRBJ1-1, with a weak D call TRBD1 (6 bases). The V end lost 2 bases, the J end lost 5 bases, and 12 bases lay between the germline ends. CDR3 length equals 14 residues. The germline V gene has CDR1 LNHDA and CDR2 SQIVND (reference sequence). CDR3 DNA: TGTGCCAGTAGTATATGGGGGGGGCGAACTGAAGCTTTCTTT. Residues: CASSIWGGRTEAFF.

This chain connects TRBV30 to TRBJ2-1, with 12 bases aligning to TRBD2. Germline V gene data show CDR1 as GTSNPN and CDR2 as SVGIG (reference sequence). The CDR3 has 15 residues. V was clipped by 5 bases and J by 6 bases; unmatched bases: 8. The CDR3 DNA reads TGTGCCTGGGAGCGGGCGACTAGCGGGGGCAATGAGCAGTTCTTC. This translates into CAWERATSGGNEQFF. Combining the CDR3 with reference TRBV30 and TRBJ2-1 gives the whole variable domain SQTIHQWPATLVQPVGSPLSLECTVEGTSNPNLYWYRQAAGRGLQLLFYSVGIGQISSEVPQNLSASRPQDRQFILSSKKLLLSDSGFYLCAWERATSGGNEQFFGPGTRLTVL.

This chain links TRBV19 with TRBJ2-6, with D possibly being TRBD1 (5 bases). The V gene's germline CDR1 is LNHDA and CDR2 SQIVND (reference sequence). The CDR3 extends over 17 amino acids. Between the trimmed V and J ends, which lost 1 base and 0 bases, there was a span of 10 bases. The CDR3 here is CASSIVLRGSGANVLTF. Written as DNA, the CDR3 is TGTGCCAGTAGTATAGTTCTTAGGGGCTCTGGGGCCAACGTCCTGACTTTC.

This rearrangement joins TRBV19 to TRBJ1-1, with TRBD1 as a possible D gene (6 bases). Trimming pared 7 bases from V and 0 bases from J, leaving 15 bases between. CDR3 size: 15 residues. Germline CDR1 LNHDA, CDR2 SQIVND (reference sequence). The CDR3 bases are TGTGCCAGTAACCCAGGGAGGGGGATGAACACTGAAGCTTTCTTT. Its translation: CASNPGRGMNTEAFF. Based on the CDR3 plus reference TRBV19 and TRBJ1-1, the full variable domain is DGGITQSPKYLFRKEGQNVTLSCEQNLNHDAMYWYRQDPGQGLRLIYYSQIVNDFQKGDIAEGYSVSREKKESFPLTVTSAQKNPTAFYLCASNPGRGMNTEAFFGQGTRLTVV.

This clone was found a few times. The chain links TRBV2 to TRBJ1-1; unclear D gene. The CDR3 spans 13 residues. Between the trimmed V and J ends, which lost 0 bases and 7 bases, there was a span of 9 bases. The germline CDR1 and CDR2 sequences are SNHLY and FYNNEI. The CDR3 sequence is CASSEAHSYEAFF. CDR3 coding DNA: TGTGCCAGCAGTGAAGCCCACAGTTATGAAGCTTTCTTT.

V gene TRBV24-1 combines with J gene TRBJ2-7; TRBD1 matches 9 bases. Germline V CDR1 and CDR2: KGHDR, SFDVKD. The CDR3 is made up of 15 amino acids. The ends lost 4 bases at V and 2 bases at J; junction bases unmatched: 5. As DNA, the CDR3 is TGTGCCACCAGTGACCGGGACAGGGAACCCTACGAGCAGTACTTC. It codes for CATSDRDREPYEQYF.

The chain links TRBV4-2 to TRBJ2-2, with 8 bases identical to TRBD1. This CDR3 contains 15 residues. The germline CDR1 and CDR2 sequences are LGHNA and YNFKEQ. V shed 3 bases and J 7 bases; nucleotides not matched to a gene: 7. Here the CDR3 reads CASSQGAGGNGELFF. The DNA of the CDR3 is TGTGCCAGCAGCCAGGGAGCAGGGGGCAACGGGGAGCTGTTTTTT.